This is a list of T cell receptor beta chains from one sample in a study of cytomegalovirus exposure and HLA in healthy donors. Libraries were prepared by immunoSEQ multiplex PCR; TCRdb keeps only in-frame clonotypes and omits some of them. The profile covers just over 150,000 clones, with around 74% appearing a single time and roughly 1.9% taken by the ten largest. Sequenced sample: PBMCs. The receptor set was obtained from a female donor in good health and CMV-seronegative. The CDR3 runs from the conserved cysteine through the conserved F or W. A D gene is named only where the DNA matches it firmly. Not every row has a clone size; where given, it reads once, few, many or a size class.

d_gene,v_gene,j_gene,abundance,CDR3nt,CDR3aa
TRBD2,TRBV18,TRBJ2-1,few,TGTGCCAGCTCACTGGGGACTAGCAATGAGCAGTTCTTC,CASSLGTSNEQFF
TRBD2,TRBV10-2,TRBJ2-2,.,TGCGCCACGCAACTAGCGGGGGTAAACACCGGGGAGCTGTTTTTT,CATQLAGVNTGELFF
.,TRBV7-3,TRBJ1-5,.,TGTGCCAGCAGCTTAGTGGTGGGGGAGGCGAATCAGCCCCAGCATTTT,CASSLVVGEANQPQHF
.,TRBV11-2,TRBJ2-1,.,TGTGTCAGCAGCTTAGGGGGGGCAGGGGGCCATGAGCAGTTCTTC,CVSSLGGAGGHEQFF
.,TRBV6-5,TRBJ2-7,once,TGTGCCAGCAGTTACTCGAGGAGGGGCGAGCAGTACTTC,CASSYSRRGEQYF
.,TRBV6-6,TRBJ1-2,few,TGTGCCAGCAGTTACTCAAAGAAGCATGGCTACACCTTC,CASSYSKKHGYTF
TRBD1,TRBV28,TRBJ1-5,few,TGTGCCAGCAGTCGACAGGGTATCCAACCCCAGCATTTT,CASSRQGIQPQHF
.,TRBV5-1,TRBJ1-3,.,TGCGCCAGCAGCTACAACAGCTACTCTGGAAACACCATATATTTT,CASSYNSYSGNTIYF
TRBD1,TRBV14,TRBJ1-1,.,TGTGCCAGCAGCCAAGATCTAGGACAGGTATACACTGAAGCTTTCTTT,CASSQDLGQVYTEAFF
TRBD1,TRBV16,TRBJ1-1,once,TGTGCCAGCAGCCGGACAGGGACATGGAACACTGAAGCTTTCTTT,CASSRTGTWNTEAFF
.,TRBV6-5,TRBJ2-7,.,TGTGCCAGCAGTTACTCGGGGGGAAGGGCCGAGCAGTACTTC,CASSYSGGRAEQYF
.,TRBV18,TRBJ1-2,.,TGTGCCAGCTCACCATTAGGCGACAGCGACCCAAACTATGGCTACACCTTC,CASSPLGDSDPNYGYTF
TRBD1,TRBV5-4,TRBJ1-1,.,TGTGCCAGCAGAAAACAGGGGGCGCACACTGAAGCTTTCTTT,CASRKQGAHTEAFF
.,TRBV30,TRBJ1-1,.,TGTGCCTGGAGTGTATTGTCGTGGGGGGAATATGGGTCTATCTTT,CAWSVLSWGEYGSIF
TRBD2,TRBV5-4,TRBJ2-2,few,TGTGCCAGCAGCTTTCGGACTAGCGGGAGAGACACCGGGGAGCTGTTTTTT,CASSFRTSGRDTGELFF
TRBD2,TRBV7-9,TRBJ2-3,.,TGTGCCAGCAGCTTTAGCGGGGGTCGGGATACGCAGTATTTT,CASSFSGGRDTQYF
TRBD1,TRBV19,TRBJ1-2,.,TGTGCCAGTAGAGGACAGGGTGCGAACTATGGCTACACCTTC,CASRGQGANYGYTF
.,TRBV30,TRBJ1-3,.,TGTGCCTGGGGACCGGGGTCTGGAAACACCATATATTTT,CAWGPGSGNTIYF
.,TRBV2,TRBJ2-6,once,TGTGCCAGCAGTCCCACAGGTACTGGGGCCAACGTCCTGACTTTC,CASSPTGTGANVLTF
.,TRBV2,TRBJ1-5,once,TGTGCCAGCAGTGAACGGGCGGGAGGTCAGCCCCAGCATTTT,CASSERAGGQPQHF
TRBD1,TRBV7-9,TRBJ1-3,.,TGTGCCAGCAGCTTGGTTGGGACAGGAGGAAACACCATATATTTT,CASSLVGTGGNTIYF
.,TRBV14,TRBJ2-7,.,TGTGCCAGCAGCCGCGGGTACTCCTACGAGCAGTACTTC,CASSRGYSYEQYF
TRBD1,TRBV5-1,TRBJ2-5,.,TGCGCCAGCAGCTTGGCCGGGACAGGGGGCCTAGAGACCCAGTACTTC,CASSLAGTGGLETQYF
.,TRBV19,TRBJ2-7,.,TGTGCCAGTAGTATAGACCGGACAGCGACCTACGAGCAGTACTTC,CASSIDRTATYEQYF
.,TRBV6-1,TRBJ1-5,.,TGTGCCAGCAGGGAGTTGAGGTCTCGCCAGCCCCAGCATTTT,CASRELRSRQPQHF
TRBD1,TRBV27,TRBJ2-7,.,TGTGCCAGCAGTGGGGACAGGGAAGGCTACGAGCAGTACTTC,CASSGDREGYEQYF
.,TRBV5-4,TRBJ1-2,few,TGTGCCACATCGACAGAAACCTATGGCTACACCTTC,CATSTETYGYTF
.,TRBV5-1,TRBJ2-5,.,TGCGCCAGCAGCTTGACGCTCTCGGGGGAAGAGACCCAGTACTTC,CASSLTLSGEETQYF
.,TRBV30,TRBJ1-6,.,TGTGCCTGGTCGACAGGATCACCCCTCCACTTT,CAWSTGSPLHF
TRBD1,TRBV5-6,TRBJ1-1,.,TGTGCCAGCAGCTTAGGGACAGGGATAAAGCCTGAAGCTTTCTTT,CASSLGTGIKPEAFF
TRBD1,TRBV6-1,TRBJ2-7,.,TGTGCCAGCACTCTGACCCCGACAGGGGGAAACGAGCAGTACTTC,CASTLTPTGGNEQYF
.,TRBV25-1,TRBJ1-2,once,TGTGCCAGCAGTCGGCAGGGTAACTATGGCTACACCTTC,CASSRQGNYGYTF
.,TRBV6-6,TRBJ1-6,.,TGTGCCAGCAGTCCCCGGGTCGACTCACCCCTCCACTTT,CASSPRVDSPLHF
TRBD2,TRBV10-2,TRBJ2-7,.,TGCGCCAGCGGGAGACTAGCGGGTTACGAGCAGTACTTC,CASGRLAGYEQYF
.,TRBV9,TRBJ2-1,.,TGTGCCAGCAGCGCCCCGCGATTTGGGGCCGATGAGCAGTTCTTC,CASSAPRFGADEQFF
.,TRBV4-1,TRBJ1-3,.,TGCGCCAGCAGCCAAACGGGACATAAGGGAAACACCATATATTTT,CASSQTGHKGNTIYF
TRBD2,TRBV2,TRBJ2-3,.,TGTGCCAGCAGTCCCGGGACTAGCGGGATCACAGATACGCAGTATTTT,CASSPGTSGITDTQYF
.,TRBV19,TRBJ1-1,.,TGTGCCAGTAGTAGGGGGGAAGCGTATACTGAAGCTTTCTTT,CASSRGEAYTEAFF
TRBD2,TRBV9,TRBJ2-7,.,TGTGCCAGCAGCGCCGGACTAGCGGGGGTCCCCTACGAGCAGTACTTC,CASSAGLAGVPYEQYF
.,TRBV5-4,TRBJ1-2,few,TGTGCCAGCAGCCTCTACAGGGCCGGTGGCTACACCTTC,CASSLYRAGGYTF